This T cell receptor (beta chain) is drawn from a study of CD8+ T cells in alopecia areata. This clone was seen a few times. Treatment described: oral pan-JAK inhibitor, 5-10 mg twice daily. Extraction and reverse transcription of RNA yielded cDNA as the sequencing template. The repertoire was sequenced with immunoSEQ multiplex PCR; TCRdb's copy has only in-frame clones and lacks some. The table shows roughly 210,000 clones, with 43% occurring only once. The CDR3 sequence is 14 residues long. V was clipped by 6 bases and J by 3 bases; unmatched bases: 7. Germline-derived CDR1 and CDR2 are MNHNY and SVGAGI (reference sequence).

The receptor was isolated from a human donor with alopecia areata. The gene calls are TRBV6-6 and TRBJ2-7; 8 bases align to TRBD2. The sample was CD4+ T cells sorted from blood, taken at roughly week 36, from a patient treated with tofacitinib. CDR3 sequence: CASSRKAGVYEQYF. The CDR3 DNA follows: TGTGCCAGCAGCCGAAAAGCGGGGGTCTACGAGCAGTACTTC.